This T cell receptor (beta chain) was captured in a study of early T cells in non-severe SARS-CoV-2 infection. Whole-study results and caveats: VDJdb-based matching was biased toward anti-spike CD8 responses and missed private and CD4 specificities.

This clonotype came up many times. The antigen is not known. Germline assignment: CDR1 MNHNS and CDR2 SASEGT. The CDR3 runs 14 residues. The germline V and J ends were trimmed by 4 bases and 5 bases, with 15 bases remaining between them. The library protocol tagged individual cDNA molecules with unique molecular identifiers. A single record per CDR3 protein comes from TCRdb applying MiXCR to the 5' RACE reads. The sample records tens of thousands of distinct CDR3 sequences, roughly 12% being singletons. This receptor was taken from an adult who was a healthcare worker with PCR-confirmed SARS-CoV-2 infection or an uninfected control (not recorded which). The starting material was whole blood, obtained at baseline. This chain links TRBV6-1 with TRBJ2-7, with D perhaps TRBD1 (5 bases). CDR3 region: CASSAGRADNEQYF. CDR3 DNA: TGTGCCAGCAGTGCGGGCAGGGCAGACAACGAGCAGTACTTC.